The entry below gives a single T cell receptor (beta chain) sequence along with its context. The antigen it recognizes is unknown. Compared with germline, one end of the junction differs, possibly owing to a read error. The entry originates in a study of tumor and adjacent non-tumor tissue in lung cancer (dated by TCRdb to the late 2010s). For the wider study: The cohort included around eleven adenocarcinoma, a couple of squamous cell carcinoma and 1 small cell lung cancer patients. The study compared bulk TCRbeta repertoires from lung tumor tissue and matched distant non-tumor lung tissue of roughly 15 lung cancer patients. TCRbeta CDR3 sequencing was performed on about 29 paired specimens, with one tumor sample and one normal lung sample collected per patient. A total of some 130,000,000 productive TCRbeta reads were generated by sequencing, corresponding to an average of around 3.8 million reads per sample. Among the roughly 15 patients, ages ranged from roughly 30 to 76 years, about 10 were men and 5 were women, and disease was TNM stage I to III. Overall results and qualifications from the work: Because peripheral blood was not sequenced, the blood TCRbeta repertoires of the lung cancer patients in the study went unexamined. Neither the sequencing platform nor unique molecular identifiers are mentioned in the methods. Tumor tissue showed significantly greater TCR diversity (inverse Simpson) than normal lung tissue (approximately 430 vs 150, P = 0.0075, Mann-Whitney U test). In normal lung, the top 100 clones accounted for a significantly larger cumulative share of the repertoire than in tumor tissue. TCR diversity was significantly higher in younger patients, and higher tumor TCR diversity was associated with shorter overall and disease-free survival. Only around 15 patients were included in the cohort, and the need for larger samples and more detailed clinical data was noted by the authors.

RNA was isolated from bulk, unsorted tissue, and RNA quality was assessed with a NanoDrop ND-1000 and an Agilent 2100. The normal lung samples consisted of distant non-tumor tissue collected more than 3 cm from the tumor edge. The donors were newly diagnosed lung cancer patients admitted for thoracic surgery in China from August to November 2014 who had not received prior chemotherapy. Anyone who had undergone radiotherapy or chemotherapy before, or who had another cancer at the same time, was left out of the study. Pieces of surgical tissue measuring about 1-2.1 cm3 were kept in RNAlater solution and held at -80 degrees C until needed. Library preparation used multiplex PCR. The data were produced on an Illumina HiSeq 2500. TCRbeta libraries were built by three rounds of nested PCR using primers (Table S4), following protocols modified from ARM-PCR. Before sequencing, PCR products of 200-500 bp were cut from the gel and purified using the QIAquick gel extraction kit. The published analysis was carried out like this. Trimmomatic was used to clean the reads, FLASH merged the cleaned reads into complete CDR3 sequences, and MiTCR assigned the sequences to V(D)J germline segments. VDJtools was used to compute clonal diversity as the inverse Simpson's index. In-frame sequences lacking a premature stop codon were counted as productive reads. The public reads were reanalyzed by TCRdb: fastp trimming at Q25, MiXCR alignment, in-frame beta chains only. CDR3 protein duplicates are merged, each entry listing the most common genes and DNA. The V and J calls follow TCRdb's processing rather than the paper's. The sample contains 75,000 to 90,000 distinct CDR3 sequences, roughly 77% of them found a single time. About a fifth of the sample is taken by the ten largest.

The CDR3 runs 15 residues from the cysteine to the phenylalanine. Kept here is only the CDR3 DNA, which spans 45 bases and is read in frame from base 1. This sequence originates from a woman aged 45-59 years with non-small cell lung cancer. In this chain, TRBV12-3 or TRBV12-4 is recombined with TRBJ2-1; TRBD2 is possibly the D segment (5 matching bases). Sequencing was carried out using distant non-tumor lung tissue. The CDR3 here reads CDSSLELATYNEKFF. The nucleotide sequence is TGTGACAGCAGTTTAGAGCTAGCAACCTACAATGAGAAGTTCTTC.